The 9 T cell receptor beta chains in this list originate from one sample, sequenced in a study of cytomegalovirus exposure and HLA in healthy donors. PCR used 60 Vbeta primers and 13 Jbeta primers. Here immunoSEQ multiplex PCR was the method, and the copy in TCRdb shows in-frame clones only, minus some. The table records about 160,000 clones, 82% of them present only once. Source material: PBMCs. Receptors originate from a man aged 50 to 59 in good health and CMV-seropositive.

The chain employs TRBV7-3 and TRBJ2-7, with D possibly matching TRBD2 (7 bases). V lost 5 bases and J lost 1, with 12 bases in between. The CDR3 is 14 amino acids. Germline loops: CDR1 SGHTA, CDR2 FQGTGA. For the CDR3, the DNA is TGTGCCAGCAGCGTACAGGGAGGGTCCTACGAGCAGTACTTC. It translates to CASSVQGGSYEQYF.

A few counts support this clone. The CDR3 DNA follows: TGTGCCAGCAGCCAAGAAAGGACAGGGACCTTTCCGGGGCAGCCCCAGCATTTT. It translates to CASSQERTGTFPGQPQHF. The chain joins TRBV4-2 to TRBJ1-5; 8 bases line up with TRBD1. The V segment lost 0 bases and the J segment 7 bases; nucleotides outside the gene matches: 14. Germline CDR1 LGHNA, CDR2 YNFKEQ. The CDR3 extends over 18 amino acids.

V gene TRBV4-3 combines with J gene TRBJ2-3; 11 positions match TRBD2. The CDR3 is made up of 16 amino acids. V was pared by 2 bases and J by 4 bases, with 5 bases of the junction left unmatched. Germline V gives CDR1 LGHNA, CDR2 YSLEER. CDR3 nucleotides: TGCGCCAGCAGCCAAACTACTAGCGGGGGAGCAGATACGCAGTATTTT. This gives the protein CASSQTTSGGADTQYF.

The rearrangement joins TRBV7-9 to TRBJ2-1, with a tentative D call TRBD2 (5 bases). Germline CDR1 reads SEHNR; CDR2 reads FQNEAQ (reference sequence). V gave up 6 bases and J gave up 4 bases, with 16 bases separating them. The CDR3 is 15 residues long. In nucleotides, the CDR3 is TGTGCCAGCAGTTTCGGGTCTAGCTCGTACAATGAGCAGTTCTTC. This sequence encodes CASSFGSSSYNEQFF. Full variable domain (missing parts from reference TRBV7-9 and TRBJ2-1): DTGVSQNPRHKITKRGQNVTFRCDPISEHNRLYWYRQTLGQGPEFLTYFQNEAQLEKSRLLSDRFSAERPKGSFSTLEIQRTEQGDSAMYLCASSFGSSSYNEQFFGPGTRLTVL.

The CDR3, as DNA: TGTGCCAGCAGTGGATATACTAGCGTAAAGTTCTTC. Its protein product is CASSGYTSVKFF. V gene TRBV7-3 combines with J gene TRBJ2-1; 7 positions match TRBD2. After removal of 6 bases from V and 14 bases from J, the junction contained 10 bases not matched to a gene. The CDR3 spans 12 residues. In germline, CDR1 is SGHTA, CDR2 FQGTGA.

The chain links TRBV5-4 to TRBJ2-5; 13 nucleotides align to TRBD2. The CDR3 has 17 residues. Trimming cost V 8 bases and J 4 bases; bases outside gene matches: 14. Germline lookup yields CDR1 SGHNT and CDR2 YYREEE (reference sequence). CDR3 DNA: TGTGCCAGTCATCTGGGAGGACTAGCGGGAGCCGGAGAGACCCAGTACTTC. Translated: CASHLGGLAGAGETQYF.

V and J are TRBV9 and TRBJ2-5, with D possibly matching TRBD1 (6 bases). The germline V gene encodes CDR1 SGDLS and CDR2 YYNGEE. V was trimmed by 0 bases and J by 3 bases, leaving 6 bases between them. The CDR3 totals 13 residues. CDR3 residues: CASSVAGEETQYF. The CDR3 DNA sequence: TGTGCCAGCAGCGTAGCAGGGGAAGAGACCCAGTACTTC. The full variable domain, in which reference TRBV9 and TRBJ2-5 provide the parts outside the CDR3, is DSGVTQTPKHLITATGQRVTLRCSPRSGDLSVYWYQQSLDQGLQFLIQYYNGEERAKGNILERFSAQQFPDLHSELNLSSLELGDSALYFCASSVAGEETQYFGPGTRLLVL.

CDR3 protein: CASSILGGGTDTQYF. CDR3 coding DNA: TGTGCCAGTAGTATTCTGGGGGGGGGCACAGATACGCAGTATTTT. This chain joins TRBV19 and TRBJ2-3; 7 bases match TRBD2. CDR1 is LNHDA and CDR2 is SQIVND in the germline V gene (reference sequence). CDR3 size: 15 residues. Unmatched junction bases numbered 4, after V lost 3 bases and J lost 1 base.

The J gene is TRBJ2-1, the V gene TRBV7-2; TRBD2 matches at 14 bases. Trimming took 5 bases from V and 5 from J; bases not matched to a gene: 8. The CDR3 is 17 residues long. Germline V gene sequence: CDR1 SGHTA, CDR2 FQGNSA. In nucleotides, the CDR3 is TGTGCCAGCAGCGCGACTAGCGGGAGGGCCTTCGACAATGAGCAGTTCTTC. It encodes CASSATSGRAFDNEQFF.